The rows below give T cell receptor beta chains drawn from one sample of a study of breast tumors, draining lymph nodes, adjacent tissues. TCRdb re-called the multiplex PCR reads with MiXCR, one entry per CDR3 protein. The top ten hold 2% to 2.5% of the sample, which has approximately 140,000 distinct CDR3 sequences, about 30% seen once. Sequenced input: axillary lymph node tissue. These receptors were taken from a female donor with breast cancer. Some clones in this sample may be carry-over from other donors' samples. Both conserved end residues are part of each CDR3.

j_gene: TRBJ1-1; v_gene: TRBV6-5; CDR3aa: CASSSTGEGTEAFF
j_gene: TRBJ1-2; v_gene: TRBV10-3; CDR3aa: CAISVSSGGNYGYTF
j_gene: TRBJ1-4; v_gene: TRBV7-2; CDR3aa: CASSLGGGHEKLSF
j_gene: TRBJ2-5; v_gene: TRBV12-3/TRBV12-4; CDR3aa: CASSFRGETQYF
j_gene: TRBJ1-1; v_gene: TRBV9; CDR3aa: CASSVGLGGVNTEAFF
j_gene: TRBJ2-6; v_gene: TRBV2; CDR3aa: CASQGFGANVLTF
j_gene: TRBJ1-4; v_gene: TRBV20-1; CDR3aa: CSAYSATNEKLFF
j_gene: TRBJ2-2; v_gene: TRBV19; CDR3aa: CASSILDRGNTGELFF
j_gene: TRBJ1-3; v_gene: TRBV19; CDR3aa: CASSGGASGNTIYF
j_gene: TRBJ2-1; v_gene: TRBV3-1; CDR3aa: CASSQETNSQFF
j_gene: TRBJ1-2; v_gene: TRBV27; CDR3aa: CASSLSQNTFYGYTF
j_gene: TRBJ1-4; v_gene: TRBV10-3; CDR3aa: CATRQGTTNEKLFF
j_gene: TRBJ1-2; v_gene: TRBV6-5; CDR3aa: CASSYSGTALGYTF
j_gene: TRBJ2-1; v_gene: TRBV7-3; CDR3aa: CASSPDRGNEQFF
j_gene: TRBJ2-2; v_gene: TRBV7-2; CDR3aa: CASSYRGWAGELFF
j_gene: TRBJ2-2; v_gene: TRBV9; CDR3aa: CASSGGGANTGELFF
j_gene: TRBJ1-1; v_gene: TRBV30; CDR3aa: CAWRKLKPEAFF
j_gene: TRBJ2-2; v_gene: TRBV5-1; CDR3aa: CASSATPSGGARAGELFF
j_gene: TRBJ1-2; v_gene: TRBV6-1; CDR3aa: CASRHGGAFGYTF
j_gene: TRBJ1-1; v_gene: TRBV5-1; CDR3aa: CASRKQGTMMDTEAFF
j_gene: TRBJ2-1; v_gene: TRBV7-2; CDR3aa: CASKLSGGNEQFF
j_gene: TRBJ1-4; v_gene: TRBV7-9; CDR3aa: CASSRDEQGYGEKLFF
j_gene: TRBJ2-4; v_gene: TRBV15; CDR3aa: CATSSSLEPKGIQYF
j_gene: TRBJ1-2; v_gene: TRBV5-6; CDR3aa: CASSLTGAYGYTF
j_gene: TRBJ1-2; v_gene: TRBV20-1; CDR3aa: CSARHRQGDNYGYTF
j_gene: TRBJ1-5; v_gene: TRBV28; CDR3aa: CASRSHGEGQPQHF
j_gene: TRBJ2-3; v_gene: TRBV6-5; CDR3aa: CASRVFSLNTDTQYF
j_gene: TRBJ1-6; v_gene: TRBV7-6; CDR3aa: CASSLEVATQGTLHF
j_gene: TRBJ2-3; v_gene: TRBV20-1; CDR3aa: CSPSGQGPGTDTQYF
j_gene: TRBJ1-2; v_gene: TRBV9; CDR3aa: CASSTTGRSNYGSTF
j_gene: TRBJ2-5; v_gene: TRBV20-1; CDR3aa: CSARRGLQETQYF
j_gene: TRBJ2-1; v_gene: TRBV7-6; CDR3aa: CASSFVGGEQFF
j_gene: TRBJ2-1; v_gene: TRBV5-1; CDR3aa: CASSSTGTDYNEQFF
j_gene: TRBJ1-2; v_gene: TRBV18; CDR3aa: CASSSAGGAGYTF
j_gene: TRBJ2-1; v_gene: TRBV6-6; CDR3aa: CASYRGPNEQFF
j_gene: TRBJ1-1; v_gene: TRBV5-1; CDR3aa: CASSLQPGGGPEAFF
j_gene: TRBJ2-7; v_gene: TRBV5-4; CDR3aa: CASSGTGQPPYEQYF
j_gene: TRBJ2-5; v_gene: TRBV5-5; CDR3aa: CASSRQAGTGILQETQYF
j_gene: TRBJ1-5; v_gene: TRBV5-8; CDR3aa: CASSHGGGGIGNQPQHF
j_gene: TRBJ2-7; v_gene: TRBV5-6; CDR3aa: CASSSGQGLIREQYF
j_gene: TRBJ2-5; v_gene: TRBV9; CDR3aa: CASSGQGAGTQYF
j_gene: TRBJ1-3; v_gene: TRBV7-6; CDR3aa: CASSLTYSGNTIYF
j_gene: TRBJ2-2; v_gene: TRBV7-6; CDR3aa: CASSTTTGGTGELFF
j_gene: TRBJ2-3; v_gene: TRBV2; CDR3aa: CASSQRTGGDTQYF
j_gene: TRBJ2-2; v_gene: TRBV12-3/TRBV12-4; CDR3aa: CASSPQGRGHTGELFF
j_gene: TRBJ1-2; v_gene: TRBV28; CDR3aa: CASSRNRVGGYTF
j_gene: TRBJ2-7; v_gene: TRBV5-1; CDR3aa: CAGQGSEQYF
j_gene: TRBJ2-1; v_gene: TRBV7-8; CDR3aa: CASSLARSSYNEQFF
j_gene: TRBJ2-1; v_gene: TRBV6-2/TRBV6-3; CDR3aa: CASSPGIAGANEQFF
j_gene: TRBJ1-1; v_gene: TRBV12-3/TRBV12-4; CDR3aa: CASSWGGQAFF
j_gene: TRBJ2-1; v_gene: TRBV2; CDR3aa: CASSAALAGHNEQFF
j_gene: TRBJ1-3; v_gene: TRBV20-1; CDR3aa: CSARVAGTGFSGNTIYF
j_gene: TRBJ2-5; v_gene: TRBV7-8; CDR3aa: CASSLGASGRGGTKETQYF
j_gene: TRBJ1-4; v_gene: TRBV7-9; CDR3aa: CASRLPGGSEKLFF
j_gene: TRBJ1-4; v_gene: TRBV2; CDR3aa: CASNNRATNEKLFF
j_gene: TRBJ2-2; v_gene: TRBV20-1; CDR3aa: CSGGELFF
j_gene: TRBJ1-4; v_gene: TRBV20-1; CDR3aa: CSARPEEKLFF
j_gene: TRBJ2-1; v_gene: TRBV20-1; CDR3aa: CSATEAGVADTQFF
j_gene: TRBJ1-2; v_gene: TRBV6-5; CDR3aa: CASSYERAAPHGYTF
j_gene: TRBJ2-1; v_gene: TRBV19; CDR3aa: CASSIRQNSYNEQFF